The following is a TCR beta chain sequence with its context. Possible read error: a much larger clone is one base away. The CDR3 end shows no conserved phenylalanine or tryptophan, and so a read error is likely. The data were obtained in a study of blood T cells in healthy people across ages. The authors ran a second PCR of roughly 7 to 11 cycles using a sample-barcoded 5' primer and a J-beta primer mix. One entry per CDR3 protein results from TCRdb running MiXCR on the 5' RACE reads. The sample lists more than 750,000 distinct CDR3 sequences; almost 30% were seen once. Germline CDR1 and CDR2: SGHDT and YYEEEE. The length of the CDR3 is 15 residues. Germline trimming cut 4 bases from V and 3 bases from J; bases unmatched to any gene: 8. This sample also belongs to another study, concerning T cells of mothers and their children.

The sequencing sample was made of blood. This receptor was taken from a woman between 35 and 50 years old in good health. This sequence joins TRBV5-6 and TRBJ2-5, with 8 bases identical to TRBD1. The CDR3 bases are TGTGCCAGCAGCGCCATATTGACAGGGGAAGAGACCCAGTACGTC. Its protein product is CASSAILTGEETQYV.